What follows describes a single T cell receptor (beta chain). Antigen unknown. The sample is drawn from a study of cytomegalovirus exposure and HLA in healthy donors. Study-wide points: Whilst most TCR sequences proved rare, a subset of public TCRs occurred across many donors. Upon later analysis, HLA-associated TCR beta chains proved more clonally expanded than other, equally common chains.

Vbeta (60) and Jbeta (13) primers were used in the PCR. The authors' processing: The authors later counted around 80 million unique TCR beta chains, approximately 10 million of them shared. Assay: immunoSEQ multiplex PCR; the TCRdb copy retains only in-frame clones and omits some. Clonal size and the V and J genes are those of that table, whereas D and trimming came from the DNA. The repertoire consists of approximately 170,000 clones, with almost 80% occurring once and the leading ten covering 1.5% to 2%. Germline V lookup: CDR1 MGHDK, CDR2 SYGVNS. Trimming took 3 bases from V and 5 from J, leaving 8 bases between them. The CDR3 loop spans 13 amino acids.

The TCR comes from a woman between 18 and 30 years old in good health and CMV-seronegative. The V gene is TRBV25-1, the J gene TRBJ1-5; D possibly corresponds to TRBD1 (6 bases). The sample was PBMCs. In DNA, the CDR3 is TGTGCCAGCAGTGATACAGGGTATCAGCCCCAGCATTTT. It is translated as CASSDTGYQPQHF.